The 27 T cell receptor beta chains in this list originate from one sample, sequenced in a study of shared clonotypes between healthy human individuals. The assay was immunoSEQ multiplex PCR, and TCRdb's table has in-frame clones only and misses some. The sample holds roughly 2.4 million clones, almost 96% seen once. Sequences were obtained from naive CD4+ T cells sorted from blood. The subset here: CD45RA+ positively selected. The source of these receptors is a man younger than 35 in good health.

The V call is TRBV9, the J call TRBJ2-5; 10 bases agree with TRBD2. The CDR3 has 16 residues. The germline CDR1 and CDR2 sequences are SGDLS and YYNGEE. Trimming cost V 2 bases and J 1 base; bases outside gene matches: 5. Here the CDR3 reads CASSVGQRGGQETQYF. The CDR3 DNA follows: TGTGCCAGCAGCGTCGGCCAGCGGGGGGGCCAAGAGACCCAGTACTTC.

The chain joins TRBV4-3 to TRBJ1-2; the D is unclear. Germline CDR1 LGHNA, CDR2 YSLEER. The CDR3 is 14 residues long. V was cut by 3 bases and J by 4 bases, with 12 bases left in between. CDR3 coding DNA: TGCGCCAGCAGCCACGTGGGCGCGGGCTATGGCTACACCTTC. It is translated as CASSHVGAGYGYTF.

The chain couples TRBV6-6 to TRBJ1-2; D is ambiguous. Trimming left V 5 bases short and J 5 bases short, with 18 bases between. The germline V gene has CDR1 MNHNY and CDR2 SVGAGI (reference sequence). The CDR3 has 15 amino acids. CDR3 amino acids: CASSLLEVGRYGYTF. Here the CDR3 DNA reads TGTGCCAGCAGTCTACTCGAAGTAGGGCGGTATGGCTACACCTTC.

The rearrangement links TRBV18 to TRBJ2-7; tentative D call: TRBD1 (5 bases). The V end was cut by 4 bases, the J end by 7 bases, with 17 bases between. From germline, CDR1 is KGHSH and CDR2 LQKENI. The CDR3 length is 14 residues. This CDR3 reads CASSQTQGTGEQYF. CDR3 nucleotide sequence: TGTGCCAGCTCACAGACGCAGGGAACTGGGGAGCAGTACTTC.

On this clone: In the same sample, other DNA sequences code for this CDR3. This chain uses TRBV6-4 with TRBJ1-1; D not resolved. In germline, CDR1 is MRHNA, CDR2 SNTAGT. V was trimmed by 4 bases and J by 1 base, leaving 7 bases between them. This CDR3 is built from 13 residues. CDR3 amino acids: CASSVGPNTEAFF. CDR3 bases: TGTGCCAGCAGTGTTGGACCGAACACTGAAGCTTTCTTT.

The chain joins TRBV9 to TRBJ2-7, with 8 bases that match TRBD1. The CDR3 is 16 amino acids. Germline trimming cut 3 bases from V and 3 bases from J; bases unmatched to any gene: 11. CDR1 SGDLS and CDR2 YYNGEE come from the germline V gene. The CDR3 region is CASSAGGQGIGYEQYF. The CDR3 DNA reads as TGTGCCAGCAGCGCCGGCGGACAGGGCATCGGCTACGAGCAGTACTTC.

This sequence joins TRBV11-2 and TRBJ1-1, with 8 positions matching TRBD1. This CDR3 has 14 residues. V was pared by 5 bases and J by 2 bases, with 4 bases of the junction left unmatched. Germline V gene sequence: CDR1 SGHAT, CDR2 FQNNGV. The CDR3 region is CASSPGGKNTEAFF. Written as DNA, the CDR3 is TGTGCCAGCAGCCCAGGGGGCAAAAACACTGAAGCTTTCTTT.

The V and J genes are TRBV11-1 and TRBJ2-2, with a tentative D call TRBD2 (6 bases). This CDR3 region has 18 residues. V lost 1 base, J lost 5 bases, and 20 bases lay in between. The germline V gene has CDR1 SGHAT and CDR2 FQDESV (reference sequence). The CDR3 is CASSLGELETRLTGELFF. The CDR3 DNA follows: TGTGCCAGCAGCTTAGGAGAGCTTGAGACTAGACTAACCGGGGAGCTGTTTTTT. Full variable domain (rest looked up from reference TRBV11-1 and TRBJ2-2): EAEVAQSPRYKITEKSQAVAFWCDPISGHATLYWYRQILGQGPELLVQFQDESVVDDSQLPKDRFSAERLKGVDSTLKIQPAELGDSAMYLCASSLGELETRLTGELFFGEGSRLTVL.

The chain joins TRBV2 to TRBJ1-3; 7 bases align to TRBD1. This CDR3 comprises 16 residues. V was pared by 7 bases and J by 0 bases, with 9 bases of the junction left unmatched. Germline loops: CDR1 SNHLY, CDR2 FYNNEI. The CDR3 here is CASIGTVSYSGNTIYF. CDR3 DNA sequence: TGTGCCAGCATCGGGACAGTCTCATACTCTGGAAACACCATATATTTT.

The rearrangement uses TRBV4-3 and TRBJ2-7, with 10 bases identical to TRBD2. J was trimmed by 2 bases and V by 3 bases; bases with no gene match: 10. The CDR3 has 17 residues. From germline, CDR1 is LGHNA and CDR2 YSLEER. The CDR3 DNA follows: TGCGCCAGCAGCCAGAACCCTAGCGGGAGTGATGCCTACGAGCAGTACTTC. Translating gives CASSQNPSGSDAYEQYF.

The chain has TRBV18 and TRBJ2-7, with 7 bases aligning to TRBD1. In germline, CDR1 is KGHSH, CDR2 LQKENI. The V gene end was trimmed by 2 bases and the J gene end by 7 bases; junction bases not matched to a gene: 8. The CDR3 consists of 14 residues. CDR3 DNA: TGTGCCAGCTCACCATCTCCCAGGGGGTGGGAGCAGTACTTC. It yields the protein CASSPSPRGWEQYF.

This chain links TRBV18 with TRBJ2-1, with TRBD2 as a possible D gene (6 bases). Germline-derived CDR1 and CDR2 are KGHSH and LQKENI. Deletions cut 5 bases from V and 6 bases from J, with 14 bases between. The CDR3 has 14 amino acids. CDR3 region: CASSNIGTANEQFF. CDR3 DNA: TGTGCCAGCTCAAATATCGGGACTGCCAATGAGCAGTTCTTC.

This clone was seen just once. The chain carries TRBV7-2 and TRBJ2-2; D gene unclear. This CDR3 is built from 13 residues. V gave up 6 bases and J gave up 5 bases, with 10 bases separating them. Germline V CDR1 and CDR2: SGHTA, FQGNSA. The CDR3 DNA sequence: TGTGCCAGCAGGGTCACGGTAACCGGGGAGCTGTTTTTT. It is translated as CASRVTVTGELFF.

The chain employs TRBV11-2 and TRBJ2-7; D not certain. CDR3 length: 11 amino acids. Germline V CDR1 and CDR2: SGHAT, FQNNGV. V was cut by 3 bases and J by 6 bases, with 6 bases left in between. The CDR3 protein is CASSFSGEQYF. In DNA, the CDR3 is TGTGCCAGCAGCTTCTCGGGCGAGCAGTACTTC.

The V call is TRBV2, the J call TRBJ2-7; D is possibly TRBD1 (6 bases). Per the germline V gene, CDR1 is SNHLY and CDR2 is FYNNEI. With 4 bases removed from V and 4 bases from J, the gap between germline ends came to 14 bases. The length of the CDR3 is 14 residues. CDR3 sequence (DNA): TGTGCCAGCAGTGCGTGGACAGCCTTGTACGAGCAGTACTTC. Translated: CASSAWTALYEQYF.

V usage is TRBV5-4 and J usage is TRBJ2-1; D might be TRBD2 (6 bases). CDR3 length equals 15 residues. Trimming took 3 bases from V and 4 from J, leaving 14 bases between them. The germline V gene has CDR1 SGHNT and CDR2 YYREEE (reference sequence). The CDR3: CASSSPGLQYNEQFF. The DNA for the CDR3 is TGTGCCAGCAGCTCACCGGGACTCCAATACAATGAGCAGTTCTTC.

Concerning this clone itself: Distinct nucleotide sequences in the sample also encode this CDR3. The V and J genes are TRBV29-1 and TRBJ1-5; no reliable D call. The CDR3 loop spans 13 amino acids. Germline loops: CDR1 SQVTM, CDR2 ANQGSEA. The V end lost 5 bases, the J end lost 1 base, and 9 bases lay between the germline ends. The CDR3 here is CSVRGGSNQPQHF. In DNA, the CDR3 is TGCAGCGTTCGCGGCGGAAGCAATCAGCCCCAGCATTTT. Combining the CDR3 with reference TRBV29-1 and TRBJ1-5 gives the whole variable domain SAVISQKPSRDICQRGTSLTIQCQVDSQVTMMFWYRQQPGQSLTLIATANQGSEATYESGFVIDKFPISRPNLTFSTLTVSNMSPEDSSIYLCSVRGGSNQPQHFGDGTRLSIL.

The CDR3 DNA sequence: TGTGCCATTGAGACAGGGGGCGCGTATGGCTACACCTTC. Translation gives CAIETGGAYGYTF. The chain combines TRBV19 with TRBJ1-2; 10 bases align to TRBD1. V gave up 10 bases and J gave up 5 bases; unmatched junction bases: 7. The germline gives CDR1 LNHDA, CDR2 SQIVND (reference sequence). The CDR3 is made up of 13 amino acids.

The J gene is TRBJ1-3, the V gene TRBV30; D is ambiguous. V was shortened by 2 bases and J by 4 bases, with 12 bases between the two germline ends. Per germline, CDR1 GTSNPN and CDR2 SVGIG (reference sequence). The CDR3 is 14 residues long. As DNA, the CDR3 is TGTGCCTGGAGTTCAGGCTCTCCGGGAAACACCATATATTTT. Protein product: CAWSSGSPGNTIYF. Supplemented by reference TRBV30 and TRBJ1-3, the full variable domain reads SQTIHQWPATLVQPVGSPLSLECTVEGTSNPNLYWYRQAAGRGLQLLFYSVGIGQISSEVPQNLSASRPQDRQFILSSKKLLLSDSGFYLCAWSSGSPGNTIYFGEGSWLTVV.

This clone was observed once. The chain links TRBV9 to TRBJ2-5; D could derive from TRBD1 or TRBD2 (6 bases each). CDR3 length equals 15 residues. V was cut by 0 bases and J by 4 bases, with 13 bases left in between. CDR1 is SGDLS, CDR2 YYNGEE, per germline. The CDR3 region has the DNA TGTGCCAGCAGCGTAGAGGGCAGGGGAGGAGAGACCCAGTACTTC. Its protein is CASSVEGRGGETQYF.

This chain uses TRBV10-3 with TRBJ1-1; a possible D gene is TRBD1 (6 bases). CDR1 is ENHRY, CDR2 SYGVKD, per germline. V lost 6 bases and J lost 4, with 15 bases in between. The CDR3 totals 14 residues. In nucleotides, the CDR3 is TGTGCCATCAGGAGACAGGAGATGGGCACTGAAGCTTTCTTT. Amino acids: CAIRRQEMGTEAFF.

This clone was counted a single time. Within the sample, other DNA sequences also encode this same CDR3. The chain is built from TRBV19 and TRBJ2-7; TRBD2 is a possible D gene (5 bases). This CDR3 is built from 15 residues. V gave up 1 base and J gave up 0 bases, with 10 bases separating them. Germline loops: CDR1 LNHDA, CDR2 SQIVND (reference sequence). The CDR3 sequence: CASSIGPGSSYEQYF. In DNA form, the CDR3 reads TGTGCCAGTAGTATAGGTCCGGGGAGCTCCTACGAGCAGTACTTC.

A remark on this clone: This sample includes further DNA sequences coding for the same CDR3. The genes are TRBV10-3 and TRBJ1-2; D possibly corresponds to TRBD1 (6 bases). The CDR3 has 13 amino acids. Germline values: CDR1 ENHRY, CDR2 SYGVKD. Deletions cut 4 bases from V and 3 bases from J, with 9 bases between. The CDR3 DNA is TGTGCCATCAGTGTACAGGGCGACTATGGCTACACCTTC. The encoded protein is CAISVQGDYGYTF.

V gene TRBV5-1 combines with J gene TRBJ2-5; D is perhaps TRBD1 (5 bases). The end of the DNA aligns better with TRBJ2-7, so the J call may be wrong. CDR3 length: 14 residues. The V gene's germline CDR1 is SGHRS and CDR2 YFSETQ. The CDR3 DNA is TGCGCCAGCAGTTCCCGGCTCCAGGGCTACGAGCAGTACTTC. Translating gives CASSSRLQGYEQYF.

The V call is TRBV7-6, the J call TRBJ1-6; 9 bases line up with TRBD1. There are 16 residues in the CDR3. Germline V CDR1 and CDR2: SGHVS, FNYEAQ. V was clipped by 5 bases and J by 6 bases; unmatched bases: 8. The CDR3 loop is CASSPGRGQGNSPLHF. The DNA for the CDR3 is TGTGCCAGCAGCCCCGGTCGGGGACAGGGTAATTCACCCCTCCACTTT.

As for this clone: Other DNA sequences in the sample encode the same CDR3. This rearrangement joins TRBV6-5 to TRBJ1-5; D is undetermined. This CDR3 has 13 amino acids. Germline CDR1 MNHEY, CDR2 SVGAGI. V was cut by 0 bases and J by 6 bases, with 6 bases left in between. The CDR3, as DNA: TGTGCCAGCAGTTACTCGAGAAGTCAGCCCCAGCATTTT. This gives the protein CASSYSRSQPQHF.

The CDR3 bases are TGTGCCGTACTACAGGGTCGAGGGTCACCCCTCCACTTT. Amino acids: CAVLQGRGSPLHF. The V and J genes are TRBV6-1 and TRBJ1-6, with a tentative D call TRBD1 (6 bases). Trimming removed 11 bases at V and 10 bases at J, with 18 bases between. The CDR3 consists of 13 residues. Germline assignment: CDR1 MNHNS and CDR2 SASEGT.